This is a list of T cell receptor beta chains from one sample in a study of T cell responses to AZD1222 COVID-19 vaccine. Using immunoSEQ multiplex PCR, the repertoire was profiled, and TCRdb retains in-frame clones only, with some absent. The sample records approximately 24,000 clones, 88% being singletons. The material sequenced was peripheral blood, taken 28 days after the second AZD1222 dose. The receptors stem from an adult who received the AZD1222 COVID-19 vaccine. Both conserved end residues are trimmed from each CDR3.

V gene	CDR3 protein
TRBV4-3	ASSRFFSGANVLT
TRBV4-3	ASSQGDNGYNEQF
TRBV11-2	ASSFLDSGETQY
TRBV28	ASSRGQATNEKLF
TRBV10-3	AISESGVGEKLF
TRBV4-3	ASSQPGTGNSPLH
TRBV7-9	ASRNNMNTEAF
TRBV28	ASSLSWVDYGYT
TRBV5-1	ASSLGTGPWSSYEQY
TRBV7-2	ASSISTGYEQY
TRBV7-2	ASLQGVNTEAF
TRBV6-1	ASSEAAPSTDTQY
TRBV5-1	ASSQIQTQSKVDEQF
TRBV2	ASSEGQGLEKLF
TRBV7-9	ASGTVASYEQY
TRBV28	ASTAPSGPQH
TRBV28	ASSPARGQY
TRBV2	ASNWAGALSYNEQF
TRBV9	ASSVEDWQDEQF
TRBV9	ASSVEDMSRHSPLH
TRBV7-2	ASSPRTGAHYGYT
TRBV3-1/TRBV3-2	ASSQRDGNVLT
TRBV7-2	ASSLEPGFQPQH
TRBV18	ASSPRGSSGANVLT
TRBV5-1	ASSQGTAQETQY
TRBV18	ASSTRGGGDEKLF
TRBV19	ASSTSAAWGTEAF
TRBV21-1	ASSKALRRNTIY
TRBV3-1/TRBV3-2	ASSQGVRSTGELF
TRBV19	ASSVGTDPYEQY
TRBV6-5	ASKGGIGGSDEQY
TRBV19	ASTGGHEKPVNQPQH
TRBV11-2	ASKGQSSYNEQF
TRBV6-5	ASNSLTGAPF
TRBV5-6	ASSFGGQETQY
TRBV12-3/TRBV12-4	ASSAGRSYEQY
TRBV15	ATSLADQETQY
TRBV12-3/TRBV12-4	ASSSGAGGAF
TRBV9	ASSVAITNTGELF
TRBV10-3	AIAGASGRPGQETQY
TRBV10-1	ASSDNVDEQY
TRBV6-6	ASRHGQDGYT
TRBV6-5	ASIVRRSASQPQH
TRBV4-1	ASSQVGGPQPQH
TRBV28	ASSFGTVTDTQY
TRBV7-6	ASSLAYGQNTEAF
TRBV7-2	ASSLLATHEQY
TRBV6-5	ASSRLSNQPQH
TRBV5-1	ASSGQSSAYEQY
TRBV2	ASRAGTAYEQY
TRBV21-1	ASSKVGHEQY
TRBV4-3	ASSQDWGRQGYT
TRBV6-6	ASSWGDSNEKLF
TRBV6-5	ASGGRTGELF